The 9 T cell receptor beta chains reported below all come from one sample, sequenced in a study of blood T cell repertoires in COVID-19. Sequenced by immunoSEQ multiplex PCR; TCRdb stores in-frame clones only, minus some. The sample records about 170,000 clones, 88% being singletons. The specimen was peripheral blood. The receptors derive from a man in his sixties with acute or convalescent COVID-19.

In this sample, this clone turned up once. This chain's CDR3 is CASSFDRGLEAFF. The CDR3 region has the DNA TGCGCCAGCAGCTTCGACCGAGGGTTAGAAGCTTTCTTT. The V gene is TRBV5-1, the J gene TRBJ1-1; D is unclear. CDR1 SGHRS and CDR2 YFSETQ come from the germline V gene. Trimming left V 2 bases short and J 8 bases short, with 13 bases between. The CDR3 covers 13 residues.

CDR3 sequence reads: CASSLLHGHEQYF. DNA for the CDR3: TGTGCCAGCAGCCTTCTACATGGGCACGAGCAGTACTTC. The chain joins TRBV9 to TRBJ2-7; D remains ambiguous. Germline values: CDR1 SGDLS, CDR2 YYNGEE. The CDR3 runs to 13 residues. V was shortened by 4 bases and J by 5 bases, with 13 bases between the two germline ends.

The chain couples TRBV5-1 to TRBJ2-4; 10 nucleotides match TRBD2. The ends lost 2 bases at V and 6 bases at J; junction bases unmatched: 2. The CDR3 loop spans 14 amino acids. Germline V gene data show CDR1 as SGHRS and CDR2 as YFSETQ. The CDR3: CASSLAGGANIQYF. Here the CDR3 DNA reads TGCGCCAGCAGCTTAGCGGGGGGGGCAAACATTCAGTACTTC.

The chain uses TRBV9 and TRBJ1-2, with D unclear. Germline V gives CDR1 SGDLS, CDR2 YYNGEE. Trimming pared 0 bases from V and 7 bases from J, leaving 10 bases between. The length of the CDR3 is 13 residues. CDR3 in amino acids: CASSVVATGGYTF. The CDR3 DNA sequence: TGTGCCAGCAGCGTAGTGGCGACTGGTGGCTACACCTTC.

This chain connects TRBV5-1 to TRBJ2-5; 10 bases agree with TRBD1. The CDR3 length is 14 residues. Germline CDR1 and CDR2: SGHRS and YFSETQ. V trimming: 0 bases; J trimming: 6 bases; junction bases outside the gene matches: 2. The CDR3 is CASSLEGQGKTQYF. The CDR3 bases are TGCGCCAGCAGCTTGGAGGGACAGGGGAAGACCCAGTACTTC.

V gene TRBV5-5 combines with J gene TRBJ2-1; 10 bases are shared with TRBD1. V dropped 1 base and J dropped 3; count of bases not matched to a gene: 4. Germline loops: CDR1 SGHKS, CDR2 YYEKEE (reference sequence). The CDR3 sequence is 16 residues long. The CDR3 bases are TGTGCCAGCAGCTTGTACTGGACAGGGGGCTACAATGAGCAGTTCTTC. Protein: CASSLYWTGGYNEQFF.

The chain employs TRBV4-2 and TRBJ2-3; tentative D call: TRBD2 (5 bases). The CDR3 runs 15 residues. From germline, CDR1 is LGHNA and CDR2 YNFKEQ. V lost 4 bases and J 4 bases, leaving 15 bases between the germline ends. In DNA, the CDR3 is TGTGCCAGCAGCCGATTTAACTACGGGGCAGATACGCAGTATTTT. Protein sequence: CASSRFNYGADTQYF.

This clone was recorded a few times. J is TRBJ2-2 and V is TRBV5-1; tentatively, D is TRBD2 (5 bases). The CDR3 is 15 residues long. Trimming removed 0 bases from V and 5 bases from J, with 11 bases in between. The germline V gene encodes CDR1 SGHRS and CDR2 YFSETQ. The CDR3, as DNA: TGCGCCAGCAGCTTGGAACTCCCGGGGACCGGGGAGCTGTTTTTT. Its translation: CASSLELPGTGELFF.

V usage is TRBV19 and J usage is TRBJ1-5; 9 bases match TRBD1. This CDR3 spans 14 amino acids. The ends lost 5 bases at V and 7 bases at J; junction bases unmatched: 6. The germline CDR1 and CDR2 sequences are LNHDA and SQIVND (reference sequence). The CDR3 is CASSEGQGKQPQHF. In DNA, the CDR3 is TGTGCCAGTAGTGAGGGACAGGGAAAACAGCCCCAGCATTTT.